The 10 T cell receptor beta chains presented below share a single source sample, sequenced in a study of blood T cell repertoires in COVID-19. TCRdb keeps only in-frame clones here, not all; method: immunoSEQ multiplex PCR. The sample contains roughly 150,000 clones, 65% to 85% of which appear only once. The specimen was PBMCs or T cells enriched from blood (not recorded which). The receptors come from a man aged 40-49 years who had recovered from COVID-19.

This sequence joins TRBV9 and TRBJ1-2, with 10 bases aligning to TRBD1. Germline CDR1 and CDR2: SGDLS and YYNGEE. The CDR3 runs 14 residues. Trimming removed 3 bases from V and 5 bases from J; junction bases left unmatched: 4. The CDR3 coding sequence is TGTGCCAGCAGCGCGACAGGGGGCTGGTATGGCTACACCTTC. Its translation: CASSATGGWYGYTF.

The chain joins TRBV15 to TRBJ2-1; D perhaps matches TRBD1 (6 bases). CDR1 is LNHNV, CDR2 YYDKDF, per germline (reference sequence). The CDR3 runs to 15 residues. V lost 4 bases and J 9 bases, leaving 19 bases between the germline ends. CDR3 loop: CATSTRLGQGSEQFF. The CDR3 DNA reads TGTGCCACCAGCACCCGCTTGGGTCAGGGGTCTGAGCAGTTCTTC.

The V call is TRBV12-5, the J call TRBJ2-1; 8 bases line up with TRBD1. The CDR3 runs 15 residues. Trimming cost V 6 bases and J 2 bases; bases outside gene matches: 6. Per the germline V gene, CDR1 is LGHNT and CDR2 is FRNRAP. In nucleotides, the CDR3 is TGTGCTAGTGGCCGCGGACAGGGAGCCTACAATGAGCAGTTCTTC. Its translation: CASGRGQGAYNEQFF.

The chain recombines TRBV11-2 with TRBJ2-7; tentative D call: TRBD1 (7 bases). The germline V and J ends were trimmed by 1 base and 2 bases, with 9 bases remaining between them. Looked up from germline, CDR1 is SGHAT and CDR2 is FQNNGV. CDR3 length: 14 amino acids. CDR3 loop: CASSLGRGPYEQYF. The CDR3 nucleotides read TGTGCCAGCAGCTTAGGGAGGGGGCCCTACGAGCAGTACTTC.

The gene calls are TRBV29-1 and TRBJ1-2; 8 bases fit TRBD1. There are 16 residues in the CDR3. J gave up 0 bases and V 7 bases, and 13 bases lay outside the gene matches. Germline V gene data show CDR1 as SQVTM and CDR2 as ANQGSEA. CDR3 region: CSALGAGGRSNYGYTF. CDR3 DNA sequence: TGCAGCGCACTAGGGGCAGGGGGCCGCTCTAACTATGGCTACACCTTC.

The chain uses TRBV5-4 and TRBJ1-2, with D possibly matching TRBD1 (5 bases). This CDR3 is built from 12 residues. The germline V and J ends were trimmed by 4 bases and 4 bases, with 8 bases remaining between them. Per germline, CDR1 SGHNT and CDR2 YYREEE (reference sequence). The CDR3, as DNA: TGTGCCAGCAGCGGAAGGGGCTATGGCTACACCTTC. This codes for CASSGRGYGYTF.

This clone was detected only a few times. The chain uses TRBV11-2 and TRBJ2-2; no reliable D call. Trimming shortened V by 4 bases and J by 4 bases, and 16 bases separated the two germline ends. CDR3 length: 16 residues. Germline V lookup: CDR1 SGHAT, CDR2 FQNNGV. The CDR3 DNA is TGTGCCAGCAGCTCCGATGGCACGAGAGGCACCGGGGAGCTGTTTTTT. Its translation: CASSSDGTRGTGELFF.

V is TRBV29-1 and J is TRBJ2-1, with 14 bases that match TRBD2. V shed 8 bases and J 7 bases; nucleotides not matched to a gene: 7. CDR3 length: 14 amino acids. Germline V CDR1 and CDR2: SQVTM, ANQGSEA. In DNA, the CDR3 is TGCAGCCTGAGAAGACTAGCGGGGGGGAATGAGCAGTTCTTC. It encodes CSLRRLAGGNEQFF.

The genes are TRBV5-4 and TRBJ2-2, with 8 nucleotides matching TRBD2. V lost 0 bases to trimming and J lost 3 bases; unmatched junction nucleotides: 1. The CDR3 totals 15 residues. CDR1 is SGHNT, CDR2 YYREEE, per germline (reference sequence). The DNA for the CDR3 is TGTGCCAGCAGCTTGGGGACTAGCTACACCGGGGAGCTGTTTTTT. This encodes CASSLGTSYTGELFF.

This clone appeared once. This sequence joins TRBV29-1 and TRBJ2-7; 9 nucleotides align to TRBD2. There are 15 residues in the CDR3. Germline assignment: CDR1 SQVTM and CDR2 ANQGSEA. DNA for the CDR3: TGCACCTCCTTTAGTGGCGGGGGGGTCCCCTACGAGCAGTACGTC. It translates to CTSFSGGGVPYEQYV.